These T cell receptor beta chains were read from a single sample in a study of blood T cell repertoires in COVID-19. The assay was immunoSEQ multiplex PCR, and TCRdb's table has in-frame clones only and misses some. The sample records a few hundred thousand clones, 90% being singletons. Sequencing was carried out using peripheral blood. The source is a woman in her thirties or forties with acute or convalescent COVID-19. CDR3s include the opening cysteine and the closing phenylalanine or tryptophan. A D gene is named only where the DNA matches it firmly. Clone size is given for some rows only: seen once, a few or many times, or a class if the clone is expanded.

V: TRBV5-6; J: TRBJ1-4; D: -; size: -; CDR3: CASSSHRGKEVFF; DNA: TGTGCCAGCAGCTCACACCGGGGGAAAGAGGTGTTTTTT
V: TRBV7-6; J: TRBJ2-2; D: TRBD2; size: -; CDR3: CASSLNQAGGSAGELFF; DNA: TGTGCCAGCAGTCTCAATCAAGCGGGGGGCTCGGCCGGGGAGCTGTTTTTT
V: TRBV11-2; J: TRBJ1-5; D: TRBD1; size: -; CDR3: CASSRDRGGQPQHF; DNA: TGTGCCAGCAGCCGGGACAGGGGAGGTCAGCCCCAGCATTTT
V: TRBV25-1; J: TRBJ1-1; D: -; size: -; CDR3: CASSESGGGTEAFF; DNA: TGTGCCAGCAGTGAATCCGGGGGTGGGACTGAAGCTTTCTTT
V: TRBV11-3; J: TRBJ2-6; D: -; size: -; CDR3: CASSFSGANVLTF; DNA: TGTGCCAGCAGCTTCAGTGGGGCCAACGTCCTGACTTTC
V: TRBV9; J: TRBJ2-6; D: TRBD1; size: -; CDR3: CASSANRDSVVGANVLTF; DNA: TGTGCCAGCAGCGCAAACCGGGACAGCGTAGTTGGGGCCAACGTCCTGACTTTC
V: TRBV5-8; J: TRBJ1-5; D: -; size: -; CDR3: CASSLVSGDF; DNA: TGTGCCAGCAGCTTGGTTTCAGGGGATTTT
V: TRBV7-9; J: TRBJ1-5; D: TRBD1; size: -; CDR3: CASSLTSGTASNQPQHF; DNA: TGTGCCAGCAGCTTAACATCGGGGACAGCTAGCAATCAGCCCCAGCATTTT
V: TRBV5-1; J: TRBJ1-5; D: TRBD1; size: -; CDR3: CASFGTPGQGAWQPQHF; DNA: TGCGCCAGCTTTGGTACCCCGGGACAGGGAGCATGGCAGCCCCAGCATTTT
V: TRBV10-3; J: TRBJ1-3; D: -; size: few; CDR3: CAISDGGSGNTIYF; DNA: TGTGCCATCAGTGACGGTGGTTCTGGAAACACCATATATTTT
V: TRBV19; J: TRBJ2-1; D: TRBD2; size: once; CDR3: CASSIYSGGRNEQFF; DNA: TGTGCCAGTAGTATATATAGCGGGGGTCGCAATGAGCAGTTCTTC
V: TRBV9; J: TRBJ2-3; D: TRBD2; size: -; CDR3: CASSVAGLAGGVDTQYF; DNA: TGTGCCAGCAGCGTAGCGGGCCTAGCGGGGGGTGTAGATACGCAGTATTTT
V: TRBV30; J: TRBJ1-3; D: TRBD1; size: -; CDR3: CAWSRDRGPGNTIYF; DNA: TGTGCCTGGAGTAGGGACAGGGGGCCAGGAAACACCATATATTTT
V: TRBV5-6; J: TRBJ1-1; D: -; size: few; CDR3: CASSLVEGGTEAFF; DNA: TGTGCCAGCAGCTTGGTGGAGGGAGGCACTGAAGCTTTCTTT
V: TRBV24-1; J: TRBJ2-2; D: -; size: -; CDR3: CATSADTGELFF; DNA: TGTGCCACCAGTGCAGACACCGGGGAGCTGTTTTTT
V: TRBV2; J: TRBJ1-2; D: -; size: -; CDR3: CASSHRDYGYTF; DNA: TGTGCCAGCAGTCACAGGGACTATGGCTACACCTTC
V: TRBV5-5; J: TRBJ1-5; D: TRBD1; size: -; CDR3: CASSRQTGGAQPQHF; DNA: TGTGCCAGCAGTCGTCAGACAGGGGGGGCTCAGCCCCAGCATTTT
V: TRBV5-1; J: TRBJ1-3; D: TRBD1; size: few; CDR3: CASSWGTGGGNTIYF; DNA: TGCGCCAGCAGCTGGGGGACAGGGGGTGGAAACACCATATATTTT